Below are 14 T cell receptor beta chains sequenced from a single sample in a study of CD8 T cells in Susac syndrome. RNA in amounts of roughly 0.5 to 1 ug was reverse transcribed with random hexamers. TCRdb reanalysed the immunoSEQ multiplex PCR reads using MiXCR and keeps one entry per CDR3 protein. The sample has about 140,000 distinct CDR3 sequences, approximately 96% seen once. Sequencing input: CD4+ T cells from PBMCs. The receptors were gathered from a human donor with Susac syndrome.

The chain is built from TRBV2 and TRBJ2-3; the D is unclear. The CDR3 spans 12 residues. Germline values: CDR1 SNHLY, CDR2 FYNNEI. Trimming removed 2 bases at V and 5 bases at J, with 5 bases between. CDR3 sequence reads: CASSETEDTQYF. CDR3 nucleotides: TGTGCCAGCAGTGAAACGGAAGATACGCAGTATTTT. Together with reference TRBV2 and TRBJ2-3, the CDR3 gives the full variable domain: EPEVTQTPSHQVTQMGQEVILRCVPISNHLYFYWYRQILGQKVEFLVSFYNNEISEKSEIFDDQFSVERPDGSNFTLKIRSTKLEDSAMYFCASSETEDTQYFGPGTRLTVL.

The J gene is TRBJ2-7, the V gene TRBV4-1; no reliable D call. Germline loops: CDR1 MGHRA, CDR2 YSYEKL. The CDR3 has 14 amino acids. Trimming took 5 bases from V and 2 from J, leaving 13 bases between them. The CDR3 is CASSVPGLPYEQYF. CDR3 DNA sequence: TGCGCCAGCAGCGTCCCGGGTTTACCCTACGAGCAGTACTTC.

V gene TRBV12-3 or TRBV12-4 combines with J gene TRBJ1-2, with 8 bases lining up with TRBD1. The length of the CDR3 is 12 residues. V dropped 11 bases and J dropped 13; count of bases not matched to a gene: 15. In DNA, the CDR3 is TGTGCCGGTGGAGGGGCAGGGGGCATTCGCACCTTC. Translation gives CAGGGAGGIRTF.

This rearrangement joins TRBV3-1 to TRBJ1-2; D remains unclear. The CDR3 is 15 amino acids. The germline V gene encodes CDR1 LGHDT and CDR2 YNNKEL (reference sequence). Between the trimmed V and J ends, which lost 1 base and 4 bases, there was a span of 13 bases. CDR3 residues: CASSQVDRPPYGYTF. For the CDR3, the DNA is TGTGCCAGCAGCCAAGTGGACCGACCACCCTATGGCTACACCTTC.

The chain combines TRBV18 with TRBJ2-7; 8 bases line up with TRBD1. Germline values: CDR1 KGHSH, CDR2 LQKENI. The CDR3 length is 13 residues. After removal of 3 bases from V and 5 bases from J, the junction contained 3 bases not matched to a gene. The CDR3, as DNA: TGTGCCAGCTCACCGGGACAGGCCCACGAGCAGTACTTC. Translating gives CASSPGQAHEQYF. The variable domain in full, completed from reference TRBV18 and TRBJ2-7, reads NAGVMQNPRHLVRRRGQEARLRCSPMKGHSHVYWYRQLPEEGLKFMVYLQKENIIDESGMPKERFSAEFPKEGPSILRIQQVVRGDSAAYFCASSPGQAHEQYFGPGTRLTVT.

V gene TRBV6-5 combines with J gene TRBJ2-1; no firm D call. The V gene lost 0 bases and the J gene lost 10 bases, with 10 bases spanning the gap. This CDR3 contains 13 residues. Germline-derived CDR1 and CDR2 are MNHEY and SVGAGI. CDR3 sequence reads: CASSYSGAREQFF. The CDR3 bases are TGTGCCAGCAGTTACTCGGGCGCCAGAGAGCAGTTCTTC.

The V gene is TRBV7-9, the J gene TRBJ1-2; 7 bases match TRBD1. This CDR3 comprises 14 residues. Germline assignment: CDR1 SEHNR and CDR2 FQNEAQ (reference sequence). V gave up 1 base and J gave up 7 bases; unmatched junction bases: 6. CDR3 residues: CASSLDLTGVGYTF. Here the CDR3 DNA reads TGTGCCAGCAGCTTAGACCTCACAGGGGTTGGCTACACCTTC.

This chain uses TRBV12-3 or TRBV12-4 with TRBJ2-7; 7 positions agree with TRBD2. The CDR3 consists of 13 residues. V shed 3 bases, J shed 4 bases, and the junction held 3 bases outside the gene matches. CDR3 residues: CASSFWTRYEQYF. CDR3 DNA sequence: TGTGCCAGCAGTTTCTGGACTAGATACGAGCAGTACTTC.

This clonotype was found once. The chain joins TRBV4-1 to TRBJ2-1; no firm D call. CDR3 size: 18 residues. V gave up 2 bases and J gave up 6 bases, with 23 bases separating them. Germline loops: CDR1 MGHRA, CDR2 YSYEKL. CDR3 sequence: CASSQYNSGPSLPNEQFF. CDR3 in DNA: TGCGCCAGCAGCCAATACAATTCCGGGCCAAGCCTTCCCAATGAGCAGTTCTTC.

This chain connects TRBV28 to TRBJ2-2, with 7 bases that match TRBD1. CDR1 MDHEN and CDR2 SYDVKM come from the germline V gene. V lost 3 bases, J lost 0 bases, and 4 bases stayed unmatched. The CDR3 sequence is 16 residues long. CDR3 residues: CASSFYTGANTGELFF. The CDR3 DNA reads TGTGCCAGCAGTTTCTACACAGGGGCGAACACCGGGGAGCTGTTTTTT.

V and J are TRBV29-1 and TRBJ2-1, with D maybe TRBD2 (6 bases). The CDR3 consists of 12 residues. Germline CDR1 and CDR2: SQVTM and ANQGSEA. V was trimmed by 7 bases and J by 4 bases, leaving 11 bases between them. The CDR3 loop reads CSGRRGYNEQFF. CDR3 DNA sequence: TGCAGCGGAAGACGGGGGTACAATGAGCAGTTCTTC.

The chain couples TRBV15 to TRBJ2-3; 10 nucleotides align to TRBD1. V lost 0 bases to trimming and J lost 5 bases; unmatched junction nucleotides: 8. CDR1 is LNHNV and CDR2 is YYDKDF in the germline V gene (reference sequence). The length of the CDR3 is 17 residues. CDR3 in DNA: TGTGCCACCAGCAGAGACCCGACGGGACAGGGGATAGATACGCAGTATTTT. Its protein product is CATSRDPTGQGIDTQYF.

The J gene is TRBJ1-2, the V gene TRBV20-1; D not resolved. Germline CDR1 and CDR2: DFQATT and SNEGSKA (reference sequence). The length of the CDR3 is 14 residues. V lost 6 bases and J lost 1, with 15 bases in between. CDR3 sequence (DNA): TGCAGTGCAACCGCAGTAGGGATTAACTATGGCTACACCTTC. This translates into CSATAVGINYGYTF.

The chain recombines TRBV2 with TRBJ2-1, with 7 bases matching TRBD2. With 8 bases clipped from V and 7 bases from J, the junction kept 11 bases outside the gene matches. There are 14 residues in the CDR3. Per the germline V gene, CDR1 is SNHLY and CDR2 is FYNNEI. CDR3 residues: CASRWFPGLNEQFF. The CDR3 nucleotides are TGTGCCAGCCGCTGGTTTCCGGGACTAAATGAGCAGTTCTTC.